This T cell receptor beta chain was sequenced in a study of blood T cell repertoires in COVID-19 (TCRdb year 2020). The study in broad terms: Collaborator samples came from the United States, Italy and Spain and covered acute and convalescent phases of COVID-19. The prospective study material was composed of cDNA or gDNA derived from T cells, B-cell-depleted T cells, or PBMCs. Deeply sampled blood TCRbeta repertoires from subjects exposed to, actively infected with, or recovered from COVID-19 were included in the dataset. The repertoires were released in a freely available public database meant as a resource for research on the immune response to SARS-CoV-2. The samples were drawn from two sources: the first 160 participants of the ongoing ImmuneRACE study, and over 1,000 subjects contributed by 6 global collaborators. A de-identified subject ID, COVID-19 status, age in years and sex were almost always included in the sample metadata. HLA class I and class II types, where available, came from metadata supplied by the sample provider rather than from assay-based typing.

From the cysteine up to the phenylalanine, the CDR3 has a length of 17 residues. Of the read, only the CDR3 DNA is kept; its 51 bases are in frame from base 1. V is cut by 0 bases and J by 4 bases, and the space between the germline ends is 17 bases. CDR1 SGHTS and CDR2 YDEGEE were looked up in the germline V gene. Enrolling through a virtual design, the prospective study's participants ranged in age from roughly 18 to 89 years and lived across 20 to 30 United States geographic areas. To assign participants to cohorts, the prospective study relied on clinical history that participants themselves reported in a screening survey and a study questionnaire. Exposed participants were defined as having been in contact with someone with a PCR-confirmed or clinician-diagnosed COVID-19 case within 2 weeks of study entry. In the prospective study, whole blood, serum and a nasopharyngeal or oropharyngeal swab were collected from each participant by mobile phlebotomists. Prospective study participants could optionally give additional blood draws and questionnaires over an approximately two-month period. Before DNA extraction, blood samples from the prospective study were shipped at room temperature or frozen.

The immunoSEQ Assay, a bias-controlled multiplex PCR, was used to amplify TCRbeta CDR3 regions from genomic DNA. Regarding the original processing steps: Within the assay, amplification of reference gene primers was used to estimate how many nucleated cells each sample contained. To quantify the absolute abundance of each unique TCRbeta CDR3 rearrangement, sequence reads were collapsed and filtered. For each sample, productive Simpson clonality was calculated as the square root of Simpson's diversity index over productive rearrangements. TCRdb mirrors the immuneACCESS table, restricted to in-frame sequences. Some clones are absent from its copies; in checked studies, under half trace to an unresolved V gene, and the reason for the others is unknown. The DNA gave D and trimming, while V, J and clone size come from that table. The sample contains 290,000 or so clones, roughly 80% of them found a single time. Clones ranked in the top ten supply roughly 4.7% of the sample.

In regard to this clone: Its antigen remains undetermined. No much larger clone exists at a distance of one base, and base qualities are not known.

Points the paper makes about the study in general: How much clinical and demographic metadata was included differed by source and by participant, and the metadata was provided uncurated.

Rearrangement joined TRBV5-8 to TRBJ1-3; no D segment can be confidently identified. This clonotype originated in a man aged 35 to 55 who had been exposed to COVID-19. Material for sequencing was PBMCs or T cells enriched from blood (not recorded which). The DNA sequence follows: TGTGCCAGCAGCTTGGATCCCAACACGGGTTTGGGAAACACCATATATTTT. It specifies CASSLDPNTGLGNTIYF.